The sequence of this T cell receptor beta chain was determined in a study of early T cells in non-severe SARS-CoV-2 infection. The overall study: Unsorted whole blood bulk RNA was sequenced, with unpaired chains. Study results and limitations: The matching step, a VDJdb search, favored anti-spike CD8 responses and missed private and CD4 specificities.

The CDR3 spans 15 residues. The V and J ends lost 7 bases and 6 bases, in that order; junction bases with no gene match: 8. This clonotype came up many times. Its matching antigen is unknown. Unique molecular identifiers tagged individual cDNA molecules. TCRdb itself ran the 5' RACE reads through MiXCR, one entry per CDR3 protein. The table has fewer than 65,000 distinct CDR3 sequences, about 9.3% seen once; the top ten hold under 15%. The sequenced sample consisted of whole blood. The receptor comes from an adult who was a healthcare worker with PCR-confirmed SARS-CoV-2 infection or an uninfected control (not recorded which). The chain has TRBV12-3 or TRBV12-4 and TRBJ2-1, with 11 bases matching TRBD2. Here the CDR3 DNA reads TGTGCCAGCATAACGGGGACTAGCGGTATCAATGAGCAGTTCTTC. It encodes CASITGTSGINEQFF.